This passage covers 7 T cell receptor beta chains from one sample sequenced in a study of regulatory T cells in long-lasting Graves disease (dated by TCRdb to the early 2020s). Receptors were amplified or captured by multiplex PCR. These reads were obtained on an Illumina HiSeq 4000. TCR beta libraries were built with iRepertoire HTBI primers and Arm-PCR amplification of CDR3 regions. TCRdb took the public reads, trimmed them with fastp at Q25, ran MiXCR for clone calling and kept in-frame beta chains. Each CDR3 protein gets just one entry, which takes the most common genes and DNA from the rows behind it. This sample gives about 470,000 distinct CDR3 sequences in total; around 15% of them show up just once. The top ten constitute 9% to 15% of the sample. The sample's time point label is to be understood as: newly diagnosed GD, antithyroid drugs for less than 3 months. RNA was extracted from PBMCs in TRIzol for both TCR sequencing and RNA sequencing.

These records were also assigned to another study, of T cells in Graves' hyperthyroidism and ophthalmopathy.

The sample consisted of peripheral blood mononuclear cells (PBMCs), taken at new diagnosis, from a patient treated with antithyroid drugs. The receptors come from a man between 35 and 55 years old with Graves disease. Donor details come from another sample of the same person, matched by shared clones.

V usage is TRBV10-2 and J usage is TRBJ1-6; weak D call: TRBD1 (5 bases). The V gene lost 0 bases and the J gene lost 3 bases, with 12 bases spanning the gap. The CDR3 sequence is 17 residues long. In germline, CDR1 is WSHSY, CDR2 SAAADI. The DNA for the CDR3 is TGCGCCAGCAGTGAGTCGACTCGGCAGGGCTATAATTCACCCCTCCACTTT. It encodes CASSESTRQGYNSPLHF.

This clonotype was picked up many times. V gene TRBV11-2 combines with J gene TRBJ2-5; D gene unclear. V was cut by 6 bases and J by 5 bases, with 13 bases left in between. Germline V gene data show CDR1 as SGHAT and CDR2 as FQNNGV. The CDR3 length is 13 residues. For the CDR3, the DNA is TGTGCCAGCAGTAAGGGTGCCCAGGAGACCCAGTACTTC. Residues: CASSKGAQETQYF. Based on the CDR3 plus reference TRBV11-2 and TRBJ2-5, the full variable domain is EAGVAQSPRYKIIEKRQSVAFWCNPISGHATLYWYQQILGQGPKLLIQFQNNGVVDDSQLPKDRFSAERLKGVDSTLKIQPAKLEDSAVYLCASSKGAQETQYFGPGTRLLVL.

The sample holds many counts of this clonotype. V gene TRBV10-3 combines with J gene TRBJ2-3; 9 nucleotides match TRBD1. The V gene's germline CDR1 is ENHRY and CDR2 SYGVKD. The CDR3 totals 15 residues. Trimming took 2 bases from V and 6 from J; bases not matched to a gene: 6. CDR3 sequence: CAISEPGQGGDTQYF. CDR3 sequence (DNA): TGTGCCATCAGTGAGCCGGGACAGGGAGGGGATACGCAGTATTTT.

The chain carries TRBV7-3 and TRBJ2-2; D is undetermined. The CDR3 has 15 residues. Trimming cost V 5 bases and J 0 bases, with 10 bases left between them. Per the germline V gene, CDR1 is SGHTA and CDR2 is FQGTGA. The CDR3, as DNA: TGTGCCAGCAGCCCGACACCCACGAACACCGGGGAGCTGTTTTTT. It is translated as CASSPTPTNTGELFF.

This clonotype was recorded at least ten times. The chain recombines TRBV20-1 with TRBJ2-1; either TRBD1 or TRBD2 may supply D (5 bases each). The CDR3 is 12 residues long. Germline V CDR1 and CDR2: DFQATT, SNEGSKA (reference sequence). The V end was cut by 3 bases, the J end by 9 bases, with 12 bases between. CDR3 DNA: TGCAGTGCTAGCAGGACTGGGGGTGAGCAGTTCTTC. Translating it yields CSASRTGGEQFF.

The chain has TRBV5-1 and TRBJ2-1, with TRBD2 as a possible D gene (6 bases). The V end was cut by 0 bases, the J end by 7 bases, with 11 bases between. Germline CDR1 is SGHRS and CDR2 is YFSETQ. This CDR3 has 14 residues. CDR3 protein: CASSLEPGANEQFF. The CDR3 nucleotides read TGCGCCAGCAGCTTGGAACCGGGAGCGAATGAGCAGTTCTTC.

Many counts were recorded for this clonotype. This chain joins TRBV3-1 and TRBJ1-2, with 10 positions matching TRBD1. V trimming: 1 base; J trimming: 4 bases; junction bases outside the gene matches: 3. CDR3 length: 15 residues. The V gene's germline CDR1 is LGHDT and CDR2 YNNKEL (reference sequence). CDR3 in DNA: TGTGCCAGCAGCCAAGCGGGACAGGGGACCTATGGCTACACCTTC. This gives the protein CASSQAGQGTYGYTF.